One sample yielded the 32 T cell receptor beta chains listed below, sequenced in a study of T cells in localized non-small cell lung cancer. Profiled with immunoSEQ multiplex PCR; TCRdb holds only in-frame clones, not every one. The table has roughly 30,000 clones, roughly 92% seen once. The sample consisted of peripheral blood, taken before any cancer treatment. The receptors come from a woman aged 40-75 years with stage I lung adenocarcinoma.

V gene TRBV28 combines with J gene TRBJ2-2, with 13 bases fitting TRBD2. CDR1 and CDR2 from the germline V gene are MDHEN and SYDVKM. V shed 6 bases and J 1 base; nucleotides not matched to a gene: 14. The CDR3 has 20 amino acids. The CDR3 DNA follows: TGTGCCAGCAGCTCCTACCCGACTAGCGGGGGGCCGTTGAACACCGGGGAGCTGTTTTTT. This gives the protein CASSSYPTSGGPLNTGELFF.

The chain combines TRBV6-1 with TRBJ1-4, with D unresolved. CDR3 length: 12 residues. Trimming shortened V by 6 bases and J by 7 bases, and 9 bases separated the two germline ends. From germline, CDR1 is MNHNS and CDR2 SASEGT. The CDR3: CASSREAEKLFF. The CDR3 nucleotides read TGTGCCAGCAGCCGGGAGGCTGAAAAACTGTTTTTT.

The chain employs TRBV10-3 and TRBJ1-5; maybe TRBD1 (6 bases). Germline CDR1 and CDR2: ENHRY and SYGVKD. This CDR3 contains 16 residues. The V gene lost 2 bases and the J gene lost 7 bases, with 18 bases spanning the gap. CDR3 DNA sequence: TGTGCCATCAGTGAGGCTACAGGGTCCCAAGAACAGCCCCAGCATTTT. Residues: CAISEATGSQEQPQHF.

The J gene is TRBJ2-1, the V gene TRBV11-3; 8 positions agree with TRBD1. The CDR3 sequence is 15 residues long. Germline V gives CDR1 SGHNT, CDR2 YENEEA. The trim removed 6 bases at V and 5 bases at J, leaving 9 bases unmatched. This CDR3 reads CASSTSPGGHNEQFF. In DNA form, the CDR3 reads TGTGCCAGCAGTACCTCTCCAGGGGGCCACAATGAGCAGTTCTTC.

CDR3 loop: CASSHQGRNTGELFF. DNA for the CDR3: TGTGCCAGCAGTCATCAGGGGAGGAACACCGGGGAGCTGTTTTTT. V is TRBV6-1 and J is TRBJ2-2, with TRBD1 as a possible D gene (6 bases). CDR3 size: 15 residues. Per germline, CDR1 MNHNS and CDR2 SASEGT. Trimming cost V 5 bases and J 1 base, with 11 bases left between them.

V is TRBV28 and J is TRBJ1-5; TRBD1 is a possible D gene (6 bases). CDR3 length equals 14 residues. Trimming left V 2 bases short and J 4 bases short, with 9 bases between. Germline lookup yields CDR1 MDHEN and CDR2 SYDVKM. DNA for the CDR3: TGTGCCAGCAGTTTAGGACAGTATAATCAGCCCCAGCATTTT. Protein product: CASSLGQYNQPQHF. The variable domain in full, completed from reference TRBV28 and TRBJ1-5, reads DVKVTQSSRYLVKRTGEKVFLECVQDMDHENMFWYRQDPGLGLRLIYFSYDVKMKEKGDIPEGYSVSREKKERFSLILESASTNQTSMYLCASSLGQYNQPQHFGDGTRLSIL.

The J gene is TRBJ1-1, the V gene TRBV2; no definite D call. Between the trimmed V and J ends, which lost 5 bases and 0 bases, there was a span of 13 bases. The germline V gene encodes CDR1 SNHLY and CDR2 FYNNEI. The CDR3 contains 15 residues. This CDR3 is CASSKEGQLNTEAFF. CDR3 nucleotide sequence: TGTGCCAGCAGTAAGGAGGGCCAGCTGAACACTGAAGCTTTCTTT.

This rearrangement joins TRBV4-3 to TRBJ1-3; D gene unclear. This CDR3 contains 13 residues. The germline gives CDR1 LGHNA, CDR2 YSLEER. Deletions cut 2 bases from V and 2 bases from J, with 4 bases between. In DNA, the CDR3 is TGCGCCAGCAGCCAACTGACTGGAAACACCATATATTTT. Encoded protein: CASSQLTGNTIYF.

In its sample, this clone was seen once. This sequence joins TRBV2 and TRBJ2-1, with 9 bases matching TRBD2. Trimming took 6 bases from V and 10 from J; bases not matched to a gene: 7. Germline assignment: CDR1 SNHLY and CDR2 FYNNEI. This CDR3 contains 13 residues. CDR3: CASRISAGGEQFF. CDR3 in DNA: TGTGCCAGCAGGATATCAGCGGGGGGAGAGCAGTTCTTC.

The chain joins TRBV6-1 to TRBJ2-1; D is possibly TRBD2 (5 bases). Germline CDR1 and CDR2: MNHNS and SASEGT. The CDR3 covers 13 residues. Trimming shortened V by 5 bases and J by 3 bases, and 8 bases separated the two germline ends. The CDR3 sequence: CASSSEGYNEQFF. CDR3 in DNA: TGTGCCAGCAGTAGCGAGGGCTACAATGAGCAGTTCTTC.

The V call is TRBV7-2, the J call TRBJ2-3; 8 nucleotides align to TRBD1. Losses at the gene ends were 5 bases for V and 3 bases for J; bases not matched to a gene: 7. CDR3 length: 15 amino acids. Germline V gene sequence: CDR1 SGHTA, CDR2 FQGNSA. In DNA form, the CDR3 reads TGTGCCAGCAGCCGACAGGGGCGAGAGACAGATACGCAGTATTTT. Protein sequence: CASSRQGRETDTQYF.

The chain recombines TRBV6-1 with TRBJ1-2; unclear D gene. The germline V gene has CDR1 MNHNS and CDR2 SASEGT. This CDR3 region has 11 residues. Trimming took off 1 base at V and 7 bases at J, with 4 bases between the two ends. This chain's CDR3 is CASSEGVGYTF. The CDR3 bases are TGTGCCAGCAGTGAAGGGGTTGGCTACACCTTC.

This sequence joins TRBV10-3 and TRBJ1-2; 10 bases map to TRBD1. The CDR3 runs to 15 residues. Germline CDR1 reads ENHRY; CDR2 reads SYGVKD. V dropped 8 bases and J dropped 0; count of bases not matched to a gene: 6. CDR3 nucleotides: TGTGCCATCGGGGGACAGGGGATCGCTAACTATGGCTACACCTTC. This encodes CAIGGQGIANYGYTF.

The CDR3 loop reads CASSLVWGYGNTIYF. The CDR3 nucleotides are TGTGCCAGCAGCTTAGTATGGGGGTATGGAAACACCATATATTTT. The chain uses TRBV11-2 and TRBJ1-3; a weak D match, TRBD1 (5 bases). V was trimmed by 1 base and J by 3 bases, leaving 10 bases between them. The CDR3 is made up of 15 amino acids. Per germline, CDR1 SGHAT and CDR2 FQNNGV.

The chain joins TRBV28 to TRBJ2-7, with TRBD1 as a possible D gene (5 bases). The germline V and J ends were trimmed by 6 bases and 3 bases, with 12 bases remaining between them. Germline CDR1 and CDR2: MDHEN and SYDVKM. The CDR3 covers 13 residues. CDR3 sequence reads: CASSPGHNYEQYF. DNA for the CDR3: TGTGCCAGCAGCCCTGGACACAACTACGAGCAGTACTTC.

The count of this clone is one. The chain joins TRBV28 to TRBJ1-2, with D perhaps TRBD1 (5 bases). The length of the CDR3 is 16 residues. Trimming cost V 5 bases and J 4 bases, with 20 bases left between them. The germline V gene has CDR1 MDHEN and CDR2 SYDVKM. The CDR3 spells CASSATTGPGGYGYTF. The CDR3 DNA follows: TGTGCCAGCAGTGCGACGACCGGGCCCGGGGGCTATGGCTACACCTTC.

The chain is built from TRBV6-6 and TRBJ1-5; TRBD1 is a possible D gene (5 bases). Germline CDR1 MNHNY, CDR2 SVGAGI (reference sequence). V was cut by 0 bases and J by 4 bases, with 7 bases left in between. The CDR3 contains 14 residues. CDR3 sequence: CASSYSGVNQPQHF. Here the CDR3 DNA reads TGTGCCAGCAGTTACTCGGGGGTTAATCAGCCCCAGCATTTT.

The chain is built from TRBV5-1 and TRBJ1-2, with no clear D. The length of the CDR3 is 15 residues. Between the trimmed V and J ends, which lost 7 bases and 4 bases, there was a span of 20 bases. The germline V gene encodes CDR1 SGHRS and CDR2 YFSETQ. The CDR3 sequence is CASAFGSGSGYGYTF. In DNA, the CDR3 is TGCGCCAGCGCCTTCGGGTCGGGTTCGGGCTATGGCTACACCTTC.

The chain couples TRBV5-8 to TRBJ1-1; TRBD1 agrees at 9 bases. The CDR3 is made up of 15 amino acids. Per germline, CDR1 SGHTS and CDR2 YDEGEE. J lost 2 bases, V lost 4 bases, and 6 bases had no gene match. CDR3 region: CASSRTGQGNTEAFF. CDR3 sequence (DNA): TGTGCCAGCAGCAGGACGGGACAGGGAAACACTGAAGCTTTCTTT.

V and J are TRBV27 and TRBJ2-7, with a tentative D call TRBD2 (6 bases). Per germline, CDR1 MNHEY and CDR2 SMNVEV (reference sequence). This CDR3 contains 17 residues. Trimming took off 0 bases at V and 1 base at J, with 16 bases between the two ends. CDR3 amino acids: CASSLSSRTSPSYEQYF. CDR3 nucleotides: TGTGCCAGCAGTTTATCGTCCCGAACTAGCCCATCCTACGAGCAGTACTTC.

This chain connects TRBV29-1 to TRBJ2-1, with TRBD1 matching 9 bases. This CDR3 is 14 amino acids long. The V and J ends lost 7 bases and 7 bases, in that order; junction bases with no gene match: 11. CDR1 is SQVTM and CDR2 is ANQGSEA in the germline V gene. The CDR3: CSGTGGLARNEQFF. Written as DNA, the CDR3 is TGCAGCGGCACAGGGGGCCTAGCTCGGAATGAGCAGTTCTTC.

Here the CDR3 reads CASSVVSGAQETQYF. The CDR3 DNA reads as TGTGCCAGCAGCGTAGTGTCAGGAGCTCAAGAGACCCAGTACTTC. The V and J genes are TRBV9 and TRBJ2-5, with D unclear. V was shortened by 0 bases and J by 2 bases, with 11 bases between the two germline ends. This CDR3 has 15 residues. The V gene's germline CDR1 is SGDLS and CDR2 YYNGEE.

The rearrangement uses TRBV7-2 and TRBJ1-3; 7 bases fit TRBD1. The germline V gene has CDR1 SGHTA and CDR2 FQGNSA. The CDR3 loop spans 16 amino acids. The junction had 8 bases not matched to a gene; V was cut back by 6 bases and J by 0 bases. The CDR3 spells CASSLVTGRSGNTIYF. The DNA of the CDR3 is TGTGCCAGCAGTCTGGTGACAGGGCGCTCTGGAAACACCATATATTTT.

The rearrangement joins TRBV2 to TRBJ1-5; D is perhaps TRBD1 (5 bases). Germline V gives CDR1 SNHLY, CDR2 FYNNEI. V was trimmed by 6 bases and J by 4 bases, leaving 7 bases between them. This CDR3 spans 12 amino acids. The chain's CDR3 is CASSNRNQPQHF. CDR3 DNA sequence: TGTGCCAGCAGCAACAGGAATCAGCCCCAGCATTTT.

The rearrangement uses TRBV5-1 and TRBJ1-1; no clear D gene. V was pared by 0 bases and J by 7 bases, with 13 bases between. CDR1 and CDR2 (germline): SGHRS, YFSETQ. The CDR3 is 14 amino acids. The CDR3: CASSLDPDTSEAFF. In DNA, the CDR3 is TGCGCCAGCAGCTTGGATCCGGATACGAGTGAAGCTTTCTTT. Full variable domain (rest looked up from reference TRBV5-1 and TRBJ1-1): KAGVTQTPRYLIKTRGQQVTLSCSPISGHRSVSWYQQTPGQGLQFLFEYFSETQRNKGNFPGRFSGRQFSNSRSEMNVSTLELGDSALYLCASSLDPDTSEAFFGQGTRLTVV.

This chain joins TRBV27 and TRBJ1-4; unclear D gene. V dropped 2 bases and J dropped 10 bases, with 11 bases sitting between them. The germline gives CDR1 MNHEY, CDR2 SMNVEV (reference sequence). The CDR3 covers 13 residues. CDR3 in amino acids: CASSLSGLGKLFF. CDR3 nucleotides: TGTGCCAGCAGTTTAAGTGGGTTGGGAAAACTGTTTTTT.

The CDR3 sequence: CASSQELAASYEQYF. Written as DNA, the CDR3 is TGCGCCAGCAGCCAAGAGCTAGCGGCCTCCTACGAGCAGTACTTC. V gene TRBV4-3 combines with J gene TRBJ2-7; 7 nucleotides agree with TRBD2. Germline V gives CDR1 LGHNA, CDR2 YSLEER. V lost 0 bases, J lost 0 bases, and 2 bases stayed unmatched. CDR3 length: 15 amino acids.

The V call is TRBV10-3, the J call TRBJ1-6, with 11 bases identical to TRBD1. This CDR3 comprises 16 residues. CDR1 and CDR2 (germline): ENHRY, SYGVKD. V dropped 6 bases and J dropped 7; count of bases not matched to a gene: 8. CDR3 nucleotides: TGTGCCATCAGCCCTGGGACAGGGGGAAGGAATTCACCCCTCCACTTT. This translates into CAISPGTGGRNSPLHF.

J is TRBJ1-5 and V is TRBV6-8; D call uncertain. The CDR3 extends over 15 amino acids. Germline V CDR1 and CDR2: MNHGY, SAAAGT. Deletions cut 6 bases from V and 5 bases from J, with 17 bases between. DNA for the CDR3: TGTGCCAGCAGAAACAGTAACGCATGGGATCAGCCCCAGCATTTT. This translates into CASRNSNAWDQPQHF.

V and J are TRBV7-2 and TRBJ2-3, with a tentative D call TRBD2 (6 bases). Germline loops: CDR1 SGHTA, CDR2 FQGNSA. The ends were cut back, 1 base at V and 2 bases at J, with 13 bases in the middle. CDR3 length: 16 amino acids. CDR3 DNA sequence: TGTGCCAGCAGCTTAGGAGGGCGGGGCACCACAGATACGCAGTATTTT. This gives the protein CASSLGGRGTTDTQYF.

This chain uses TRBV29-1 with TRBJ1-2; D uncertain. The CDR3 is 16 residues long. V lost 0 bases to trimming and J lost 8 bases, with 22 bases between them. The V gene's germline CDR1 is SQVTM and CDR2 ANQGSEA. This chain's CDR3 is CSVEEGKLLIPGGYTF. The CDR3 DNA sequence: TGCAGCGTTGAAGAAGGGAAGCTCCTAATTCCCGGGGGCTACACCTTC.

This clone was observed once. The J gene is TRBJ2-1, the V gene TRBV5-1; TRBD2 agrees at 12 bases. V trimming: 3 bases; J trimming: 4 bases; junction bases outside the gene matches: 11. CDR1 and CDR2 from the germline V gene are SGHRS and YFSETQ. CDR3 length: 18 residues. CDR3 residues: CASSSQKTSGSLYNEQFF. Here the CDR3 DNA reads TGCGCCAGCAGCTCACAAAAGACTAGCGGGAGCCTTTACAATGAGCAGTTCTTC.